This T cell receptor (beta chain) was recorded in a study of cytomegalovirus exposure and HLA in healthy donors. Notes on this clone: Its target is unknown.

PCR primers comprised 60 Vbeta and 13 Jbeta primers. The repertoire was sequenced with immunoSEQ multiplex PCR; TCRdb's copy has only in-frame clones and lacks some. The sample carries about 220,000 clones, 76% recorded once. Points from the study as a whole: When analyzed later, the rates of TCR association showed variation by HLA locus, with DRB1 the most and HLA-C the fewest. According to the study, 150 to 200 TCR beta chains were cytomegalovirus-associated.

The sequence was collected from a man between 18 and 29 years old in good health and CMV-seronegative. Sample: PBMCs.

The CDR3 DNA follows: TGTGCCAGCAGTGAAGTAGGGACTAGCGGCTACGAGCAGTACTTC. Translating it yields CASSEVGTSGYEQYF. The chain carries TRBV6-1 and TRBJ2-7, with 11 bases aligning to TRBD2. Trimming removed 1 base from V and 3 bases from J; junction bases left unmatched: 2. The CDR3 runs 15 residues. In germline, CDR1 is MNHNS, CDR2 SASEGT.